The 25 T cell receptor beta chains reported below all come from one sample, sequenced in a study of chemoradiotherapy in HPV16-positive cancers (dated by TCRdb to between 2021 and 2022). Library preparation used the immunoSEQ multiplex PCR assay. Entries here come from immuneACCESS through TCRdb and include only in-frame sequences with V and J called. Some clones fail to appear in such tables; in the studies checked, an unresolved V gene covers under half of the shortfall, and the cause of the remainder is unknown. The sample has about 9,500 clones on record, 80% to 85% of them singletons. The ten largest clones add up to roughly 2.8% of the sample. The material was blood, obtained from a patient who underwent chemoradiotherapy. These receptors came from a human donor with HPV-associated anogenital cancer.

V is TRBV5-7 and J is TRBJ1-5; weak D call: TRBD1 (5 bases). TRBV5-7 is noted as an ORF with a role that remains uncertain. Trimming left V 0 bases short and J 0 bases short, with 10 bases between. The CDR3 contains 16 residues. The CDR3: CASSLAGGVSNQPQHF. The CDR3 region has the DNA TGTGCCAGCAGCTTGGCAGGAGGGGTTAGCAATCAGCCCCAGCATTTT.

CDR3 DNA: TGTGCCAGCAGTTCAGGACCGGGACAGGGGTCCTACGAGCAGTACTTC. Its translation is CASSSGPGQGSYEQYF. V usage is TRBV6-6 and J usage is TRBJ2-7, with TRBD1 matching over 10 bases. The trim removed 4 bases at V and 1 base at J, leaving 7 bases unmatched. Germline V gene data show CDR1 as MNHNY and CDR2 as SVGAGI (reference sequence). The CDR3 totals 16 residues.

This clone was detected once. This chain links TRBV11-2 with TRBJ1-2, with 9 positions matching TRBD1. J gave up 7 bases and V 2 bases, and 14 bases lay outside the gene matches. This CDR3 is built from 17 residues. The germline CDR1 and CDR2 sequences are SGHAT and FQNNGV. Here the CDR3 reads CASSLNFLRDRARGYTF. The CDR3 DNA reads TGTGCCAGCAGCTTAAATTTTCTCCGGGACAGGGCTCGTGGCTACACCTTC.

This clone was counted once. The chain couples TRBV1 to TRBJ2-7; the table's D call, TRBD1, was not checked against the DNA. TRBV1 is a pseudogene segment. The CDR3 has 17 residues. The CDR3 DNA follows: TGCACCAGCAGCCTCATCTTTATCAGGGTCGGCTTCCACGAGCAGTACTTC. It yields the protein CTSSLIFIRVGFHEQYF.

The CDR3 coding sequence is TGTGCCAGCAGCTCACGGACAGGAGAAGCTTTCTTT. Translating it yields CASSSRTGEAFF. The chain links TRBV13 to TRBJ1-1, with 7 bases identical to TRBD1. The germline CDR1 and CDR2 sequences are PRHDT and FYEKMQ (reference sequence). The length of the CDR3 is 12 residues. The ends lost 4 bases at V and 8 bases at J; junction bases unmatched: 4.

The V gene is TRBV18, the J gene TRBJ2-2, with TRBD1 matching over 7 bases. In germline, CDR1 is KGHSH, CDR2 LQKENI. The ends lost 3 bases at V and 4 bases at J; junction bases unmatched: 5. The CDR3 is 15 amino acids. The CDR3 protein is CASSPQGGPTGELFF. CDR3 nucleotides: TGTGCCAGCTCACCTCAAGGGGGCCCCACCGGGGAGCTGTTTTTT.

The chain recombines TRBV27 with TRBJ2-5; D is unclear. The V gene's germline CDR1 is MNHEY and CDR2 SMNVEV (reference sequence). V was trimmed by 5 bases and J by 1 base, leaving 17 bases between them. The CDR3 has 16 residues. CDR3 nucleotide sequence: TGTGCCAGCAGTCCCTTCTTCGGGTCTGGCCAAGAGACCCAGTACTTC. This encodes CASSPFFGSGQETQYF.

CDR3 amino acids: CASNSLGGSKSSTDTQYF. In nucleotides, the CDR3 is TGCGCCAGCAACTCACTAGGGGGTTCTAAGTCTAGCACAGATACGCAGTATTTT. This chain joins TRBV10-2 and TRBJ2-3, with TRBD1 as a possible D gene (6 bases). V was shortened by 7 bases and J by 0 bases, with 23 bases between the two germline ends. The CDR3 extends over 18 amino acids. In germline, CDR1 is WSHSY, CDR2 SAAADI.

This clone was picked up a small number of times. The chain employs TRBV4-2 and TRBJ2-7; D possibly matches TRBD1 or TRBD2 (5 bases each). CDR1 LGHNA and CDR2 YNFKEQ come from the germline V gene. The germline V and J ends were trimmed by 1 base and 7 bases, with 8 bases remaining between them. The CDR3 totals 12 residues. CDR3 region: CASSQVGEEQYF. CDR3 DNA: TGTGCCAGCAGCCAAGTGGGGGAAGAGCAGTACTTC.

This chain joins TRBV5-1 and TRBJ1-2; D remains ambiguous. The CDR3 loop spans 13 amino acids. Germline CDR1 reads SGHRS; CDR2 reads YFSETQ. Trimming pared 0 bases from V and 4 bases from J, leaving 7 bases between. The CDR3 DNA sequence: TGCGCCAGCAGCTTGGGGGCGGGCTATGGCTACACCTTC. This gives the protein CASSLGAGYGYTF.

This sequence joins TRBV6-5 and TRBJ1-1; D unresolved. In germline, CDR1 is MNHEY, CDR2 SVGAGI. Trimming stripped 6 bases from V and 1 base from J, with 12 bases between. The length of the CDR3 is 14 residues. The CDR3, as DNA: TGTGCCAGCAGGTCGAAAGGGAGGAACACTGAAGCTTTCTTT. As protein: CASRSKGRNTEAFF.

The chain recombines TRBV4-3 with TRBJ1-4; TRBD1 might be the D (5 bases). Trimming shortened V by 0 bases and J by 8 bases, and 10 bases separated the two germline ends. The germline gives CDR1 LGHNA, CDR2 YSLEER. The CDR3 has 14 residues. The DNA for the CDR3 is TGCGCCAGCAGCCAAGACCAATGGGACGAAAAACTGTTTTTT. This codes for CASSQDQWDEKLFF.

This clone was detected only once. CDR3 protein: CASSQEGRTITEAFF. Written as DNA, the CDR3 is TGCGCCAGCAGCCAAGAGGGGCGGACGATCACTGAAGCTTTCTTT. This rearrangement joins TRBV4-1 to TRBJ1-1; a weak D match, TRBD1 (5 bases). Germline V gene data show CDR1 as MGHRA and CDR2 as YSYEKL. The germline V and J ends were trimmed by 0 bases and 4 bases, with 12 bases remaining between them. The CDR3 is 15 residues long.

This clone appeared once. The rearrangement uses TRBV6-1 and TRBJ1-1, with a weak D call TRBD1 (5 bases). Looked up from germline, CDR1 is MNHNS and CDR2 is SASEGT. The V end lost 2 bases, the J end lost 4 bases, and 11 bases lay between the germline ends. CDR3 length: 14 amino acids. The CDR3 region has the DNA TGTGCCAGCAGTGAATCCCAGGGCACCACTGAAGCTTTCTTT. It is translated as CASSESQGTTEAFF.

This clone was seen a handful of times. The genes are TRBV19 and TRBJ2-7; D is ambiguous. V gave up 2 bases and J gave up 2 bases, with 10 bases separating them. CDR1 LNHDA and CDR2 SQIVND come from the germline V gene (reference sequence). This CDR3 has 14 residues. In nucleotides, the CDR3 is TGTGCCAGTAGTATAAGGGCAGAAGCCTACGAGCAGTACTTC. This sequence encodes CASSIRAEAYEQYF.

In nucleotides, the CDR3 is TGTGCCAGCGCCCGAGATGCAACTAATGAAAAACTGTTTTTT. It codes for CASARDATNEKLFF. V gene TRBV6-6 combines with J gene TRBJ1-4, with unresolved D. V was clipped by 8 bases and J by 0 bases, with 10 bases between them. This CDR3 comprises 14 residues. CDR1 is MNHNY, CDR2 SVGAGI, per germline (reference sequence).

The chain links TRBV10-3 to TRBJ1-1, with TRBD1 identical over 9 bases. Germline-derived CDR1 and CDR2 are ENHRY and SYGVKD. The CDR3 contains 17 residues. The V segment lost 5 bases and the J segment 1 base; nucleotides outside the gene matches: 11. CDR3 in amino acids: CAISLSQPGQGNTEAFF. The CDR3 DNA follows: TGTGCCATCAGTCTAAGCCAACCGGGACAGGGGAACACTGAAGCTTTCTTT.

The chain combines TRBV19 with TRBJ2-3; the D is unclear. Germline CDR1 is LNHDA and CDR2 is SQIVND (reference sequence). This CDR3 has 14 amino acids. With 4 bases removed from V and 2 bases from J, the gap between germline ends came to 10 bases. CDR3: CASSTPGLTDTQYF. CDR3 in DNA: TGTGCCAGTAGTACACCGGGCCTCACAGATACGCAGTATTTT.

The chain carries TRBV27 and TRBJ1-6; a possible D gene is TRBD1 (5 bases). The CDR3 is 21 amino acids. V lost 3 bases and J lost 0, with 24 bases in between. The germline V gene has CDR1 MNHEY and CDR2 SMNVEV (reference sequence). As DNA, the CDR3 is TGTGCCAGCAGTTTTTTTATTGGCCCAGGGACGAAGAGCTCCTATAATTCACCCCTCCACTTT. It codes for CASSFFIGPGTKSSYNSPLHF.

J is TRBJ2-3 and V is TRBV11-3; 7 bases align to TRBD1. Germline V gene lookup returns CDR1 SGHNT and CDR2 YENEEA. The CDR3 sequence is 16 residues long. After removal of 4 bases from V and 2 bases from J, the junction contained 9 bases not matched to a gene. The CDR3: CASSSCRGCDTDTQYF. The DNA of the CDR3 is TGTGCCAGCAGCTCGTGCAGGGGGTGCGACACAGATACGCAGTATTTT.

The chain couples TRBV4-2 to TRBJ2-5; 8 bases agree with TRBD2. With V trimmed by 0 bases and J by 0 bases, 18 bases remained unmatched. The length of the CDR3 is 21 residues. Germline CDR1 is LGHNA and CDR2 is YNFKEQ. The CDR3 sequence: CASSQEAGVAGSLQYQETQYF. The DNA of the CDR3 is TGTGCCAGCAGCCAAGAGGCTGGAGTAGCGGGGTCTCTACAGTACCAAGAGACCCAGTACTTC.

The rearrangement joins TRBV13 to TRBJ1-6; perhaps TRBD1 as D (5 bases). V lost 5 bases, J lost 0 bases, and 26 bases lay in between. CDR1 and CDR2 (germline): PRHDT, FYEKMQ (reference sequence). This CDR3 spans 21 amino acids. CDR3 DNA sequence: TGTGCCAGCAGCCAGATCGGCCTCGGGACCGCCTTGAGCTCCTATAATTCACCCCTCCACTTT. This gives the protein CASSQIGLGTALSSYNSPLHF.

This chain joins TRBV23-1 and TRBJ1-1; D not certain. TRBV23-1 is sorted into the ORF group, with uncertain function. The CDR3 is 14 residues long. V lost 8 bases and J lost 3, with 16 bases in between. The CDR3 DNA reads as TGCGCCAGCCTTTCCCTCTTTGTAGACACTGAAGCTTTCTTT. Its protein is CASLSLFVDTEAFF.

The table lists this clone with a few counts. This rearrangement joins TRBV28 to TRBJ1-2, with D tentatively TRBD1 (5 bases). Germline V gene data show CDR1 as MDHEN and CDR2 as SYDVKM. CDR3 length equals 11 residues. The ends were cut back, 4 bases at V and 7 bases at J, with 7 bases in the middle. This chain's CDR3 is CASSSQGGYTF. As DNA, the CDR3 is TGTGCCAGCAGTTCTCAGGGTGGCTACACCTTC.

The CDR3 DNA sequence: TGTGCCAGCAGCTCGCGGGACACTGAAGCTTTCTTT. Translation gives CASSSRDTEAFF. The rearrangement uses TRBV5-5 and TRBJ1-1; D is uncertain. Germline values: CDR1 SGHKS, CDR2 YYEKEE (reference sequence). This CDR3 region has 12 residues. V shed 3 bases and J shed 3 bases, with 6 bases lying between them.